This T cell receptor beta chain was sequenced for a study of blood T cell repertoires in COVID-19. The wider study: Both acute and convalescent COVID-19 samples were obtained from the United States, Italy and Spain. PBMCs, B-cell-depleted T cells, or T cells provided the cDNA or gDNA that made up the material.

Authors' methods: By means of reference gene primer amplification, nucleated cell counts were estimated. The method was immunoSEQ multiplex PCR; TCRdb's version includes in-frame clones alone and lacks a portion of them. D and trimming come from the DNA, and the V and J calls and clone size come from that table. The sample yields 100,000 to 150,000 clones, approximately 87% seen once. Germline V CDR1 and CDR2: DFQATT, SNEGSKA (reference sequence). Trimming removed 3 bases from V and 8 bases from J; junction bases left unmatched: 8. The CDR3 sequence is 15 residues long. The rearrangement uses TRBV20-1 and TRBJ2-1; 12 positions agree with TRBD2. The clonotype was recovered from a woman in her 70s with acute or convalescent COVID-19. Sequencing was performed on peripheral blood. The CDR3 nucleotides are TGCAGTGCTAGTTCGGCTAGCGGGGGGGCGGATGAGCAGTTCTTC. Translating it yields CSASSASGGADEQFF.